The following is a TCR beta chain sequence with its context. The target of this receptor is not known. Base qualities are not recorded, but no much larger clone differs from it by a single base. The library was obtained by the immunoSEQ multiplex PCR assay. TCRdb re-hosts the immuneACCESS table, in-frame sequences only. Its copies lack some clones; in the studies checked, an unresolved V gene accounts for under half of them, and the cause for the rest is not known. Here the sample has nearly 70,000 clones; around 94% occur a single time. The ten top clones hold 0.38% of the sample. This record belongs to a study of technical replicates of blood from a handful of donors (dated by TCRdb to the late 2010s). The CDR3 spans 17 residues, from the cysteine through the phenylalanine. Solely the CDR3 DNA is kept, with 51 bases framed from the first base. Based on the germline V gene, the CDR1 and CDR2 sequences are SGHTA and FQGTGA. Compared with germline, V lacks 1 base and J lacks 2 bases; bases without a gene match: 9.

Sequenced sample: T cells isolated from PBMCs. The TCR sequence derives from a human donor in good health. The rearrangement joined TRBV7-3 to TRBJ1-2; 8 bases in between match TRBD1. The CDR3 sequence is CASSLSGMDRVNYGYTF. The nucleotide sequence is given as TGTGCCAGCAGCTTAAGTGGGATGGACAGGGTAAACTATGGCTACACCTTC.